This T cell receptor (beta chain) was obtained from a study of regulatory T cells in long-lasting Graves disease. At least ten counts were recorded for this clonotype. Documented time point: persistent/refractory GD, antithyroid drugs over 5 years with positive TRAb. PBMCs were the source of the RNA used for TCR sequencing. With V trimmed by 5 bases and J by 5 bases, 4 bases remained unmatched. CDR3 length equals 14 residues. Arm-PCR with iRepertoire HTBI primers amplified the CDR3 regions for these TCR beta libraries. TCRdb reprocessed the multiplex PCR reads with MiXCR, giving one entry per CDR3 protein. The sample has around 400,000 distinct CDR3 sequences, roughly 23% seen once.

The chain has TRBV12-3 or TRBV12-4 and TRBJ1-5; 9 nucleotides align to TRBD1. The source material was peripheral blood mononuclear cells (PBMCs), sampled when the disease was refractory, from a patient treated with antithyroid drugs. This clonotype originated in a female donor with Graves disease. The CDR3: CASSPGQGHQPQHF. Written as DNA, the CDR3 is TGTGCCAGCAGTCCGGGACAGGGACATCAGCCCCAGCATTTT.